The rows below give T cell receptor beta chains drawn from one sample of a study of CD8 T cells in ankylosing spondylitis. TCRdb processed the 5' RACE reads anew with MiXCR; each CDR3 protein has one entry. The data contain roughly 130,000 distinct CDR3 sequences, 6% to 8.5% of them singletons. What was sequenced was blood, either unsorted or a sorted T cell fraction (not recorded which). These TCRs come from a male donor with ankylosing spondylitis or in good health (not recorded which). Each CDR3 is given with its conserved first and last residue. A D gene is named only where the DNA matches it firmly. Size tells how often a clone was seen (once, few, many) or the class of an expanded clone, and some rows leave it out.

d_call j_call clone_size v_call cdr3_nt cdr3_aa
TRBD2 TRBJ2-1 many TRBV27 TGTGCCAGCAGTTTAGGACTAGTGGGTAATGAGCAGTTCTTC CASSLGLVGNEQFF
TRBD1 TRBJ1-1 . TRBV5-1 TGCGCCAGCAGCTTGTCACAGGGGGCCAACACTGAAGCTTTCTTT CASSLSQGANTEAFF
. TRBJ1-5 many TRBV5-1 TGCGCCAGCAGCGTTGGGGATCATAATCAGCCCCAGCATTTT CASSVGDHNQPQHF
TRBD1 TRBJ2-6 many TRBV2 TGTGCCAGCAGTGGGGGACAGGATGGGGCCAACGTCCTGACTTTC CASSGGQDGANVLTF
TRBD1 TRBJ2-5 . TRBV5-1 TGCGCCAGCAGCTTCGACAGGGAGAGACACGAGACCCAGTACTTC CASSFDRERHETQYF
. TRBJ2-5 many TRBV5-1 TGCGCCAGCAGCTTGGCTGCAGGATCGGGCAAGACCCAGTACTTC CASSLAAGSGKTQYF
. TRBJ2-7 many TRBV7-2 TGTGCCAGCAGCTTAGGTGCTAGGGGTTGGTACGAGCAGTACTTC CASSLGARGWYEQYF
TRBD1 TRBJ1-2 many TRBV25-1 TGTGCCAGCAGTCCCCAGGGGGCCTCCGACTATGGCTACACCTTC CASSPQGASDYGYTF
. TRBJ2-7 many TRBV27 TGTGCCAGCTATTCAATCCGGGACACAACCTACGAGCAGTACTTC CASYSIRDTTYEQYF
. TRBJ2-7 many TRBV29-1 TGCAGCGTTGTTGAGGGCGGAAGCTCCTACGAGCAGTACTTC CSVVEGGSSYEQYF
. TRBJ2-1 many TRBV3-1 TGTGCCAGCAGCCAAGATTGGGGGCCCCAGTTCTTC CASSQDWGPQFF
. TRBJ2-5 many TRBV18 TGTGCCAGCTCACCCGCAGGCTCGGGGGAGACCCAGTACTTC CASSPAGSGETQYF
. TRBJ2-1 many TRBV20-1 TGCAGTGCTCCTCTAAGCAATGAGCAGTTCTTC CSAPLSNEQFF
TRBD2 TRBJ2-1 many TRBV27 TGTGCCAGCAGTTTAGTACTAGCGGACTCCTACAATGAGCAGTTCTTC CASSLVLADSYNEQFF
TRBD2 TRBJ2-1 many TRBV9 TGTGCCAGCAGCGTAGTAGCGGGAGTGGGGAATGAGCAGTTCTTC CASSVVAGVGNEQFF